The clone carrying this TCR beta chain was seen once. Germline CDR1 reads SGHAT; CDR2 reads FQNNGV. This CDR3 has 15 amino acids. Trimming left V 1 base short and J 4 bases short, with 14 bases between. The data are from a study of glioma-infiltrating T cells after dendritic cell vaccination. Clones were read by immunoSEQ multiplex PCR, and TCRdb kept only the in-frame ones, dropping some. The table has approximately 100,000 clones, 70% to 80% seen once. The origin of this receptor is a human donor with glioblastoma. This chain links TRBV11-2 with TRBJ2-7, with D maybe TRBD1 (6 bases). The sample consisted of blood, taken before dendritic cell vaccination. In nucleotides, the CDR3 is TGTGCCAGCAGCTTAGTCGGGGCAGGGGAGTACGAGCAGTACTTC. Its translation is CASSLVGAGEYEQYF.